Below, 28 T cell receptor beta chains from the same sample are listed, as sequenced in a study of blood T cell repertoires in COVID-19. Method: immunoSEQ multiplex PCR; TCRdb's copy keeps in-frame clones and lacks some. This sample has a few hundred thousand clones, with over 75% found just once. The sample was PBMCs or T cells enriched from blood (not recorded which). The receptor set was obtained from a woman in her twenties or thirties who had recovered from COVID-19.

The rearrangement joins TRBV14 to TRBJ1-4, with a possible D match to TRBD1 (6 bases). There are 17 residues in the CDR3. The V and J ends lost 0 bases and 2 bases respectively, with 13 bases between them. The germline CDR1 and CDR2 sequences are SGHDN and FVKESK. CDR3 sequence reads: CASSQDMLGATNEKLFF. The DNA for the CDR3 is TGTGCCAGCAGCCAAGACATGTTGGGGGCCACTAATGAAAAACTGTTTTTT. Drawing the rest from reference TRBV14 and TRBJ1-4, the complete variable domain is EAGVTQFPSHSVIEKGQTVTLRCDPISGHDNLYWYRRVMGKEIKFLLHFVKESKQDESGMPNNRFLAERTGGTYSTLKVQPAELEDSGVYFCASSQDMLGATNEKLFFGSGTQLSVL.

J is TRBJ2-7 and V is TRBV7-8; TRBD2 agrees at 9 bases. J was trimmed by 6 bases and V by 5 bases; bases with no gene match: 14. Germline CDR1 is SGHVS and CDR2 is FQNEAQ. This CDR3 is 16 amino acids long. Here the CDR3 reads CASSQAPGLALPEQYF. CDR3 bases: TGTGCCAGCAGCCAGGCCCCGGGACTAGCACTCCCCGAGCAGTACTTC.

The gene calls are TRBV27 and TRBJ1-5; the D gene is possibly TRBD1 (6 bases). The V end was cut by 2 bases, the J end by 5 bases, with 7 bases between. CDR3 length equals 13 residues. Per germline, CDR1 MNHEY and CDR2 SMNVEV (reference sequence). CDR3 nucleotide sequence: TGTGCCAGCAGTTTAGGGACACATCAGCCCCAGCATTTT. This encodes CASSLGTHQPQHF.

The V call is TRBV11-2, the J call TRBJ2-1, with 10 nucleotides matching TRBD2. Looked up from germline, CDR1 is SGHAT and CDR2 is FQNNGV. The CDR3 is made up of 16 amino acids. The J segment lost 7 bases and the V segment lost 2 bases, leaving 8 bases of the junction unmatched. DNA for the CDR3: TGTGCCAGCAGCTTACTCTCGGGACTAGCGAGAAATGAGCAGTTCTTC. It is translated as CASSLLSGLARNEQFF.

The chain uses TRBV28 and TRBJ1-2; D unresolved. CDR1 is MDHEN, CDR2 SYDVKM, per germline. V was trimmed by 2 bases and J by 6 bases, leaving 10 bases between them. This CDR3 has 13 residues. The CDR3 sequence: CASSLAGTDGYTF. For the CDR3, the DNA is TGTGCCAGCAGTTTAGCGGGTACAGATGGCTACACCTTC.

The genes are TRBV4-2 and TRBJ2-1; 8 bases agree with TRBD2. Germline CDR1 LGHNA, CDR2 YNFKEQ. The CDR3 extends over 15 amino acids. Losses at the gene ends were 2 bases for V and 5 bases for J; bases not matched to a gene: 5. The chain's CDR3 is CASSQSGSPHNEQFF. In DNA, the CDR3 is TGTGCCAGCAGCCAAAGCGGGAGTCCCCACAATGAGCAGTTCTTC.

The CDR3 bases are TGTGCCAGCAGCTTGGCAGGGGCTGCGAACACTGAAGCTTTCTTT. The encoded protein is CASSLAGAANTEAFF. The chain is built from TRBV11-2 and TRBJ1-1, with D perhaps TRBD1 (6 bases). Germline V CDR1 and CDR2: SGHAT, FQNNGV. The CDR3 covers 15 residues. The germline V and J ends were trimmed by 3 bases and 1 base, with 12 bases remaining between them.

This clone has a single count. The chain couples TRBV18 to TRBJ2-1, with a tentative D call TRBD2 (6 bases). Deletions cut 0 bases from V and 8 bases from J, with 11 bases between. Germline V gives CDR1 KGHSH, CDR2 LQKENI. CDR3 size: 14 residues. The chain's CDR3 is CASSPPAGKDEQFF. CDR3 bases: TGTGCCAGCTCACCACCGGCGGGAAAGGATGAGCAGTTCTTC.

The chain is built from TRBV15 and TRBJ2-7; 7 nucleotides line up with TRBD1. Looked up from germline, CDR1 is LNHNV and CDR2 is YYDKDF (reference sequence). The V and J ends lost 1 base and 3 bases, in that order; junction bases with no gene match: 9. CDR3 length: 16 amino acids. Here the CDR3 reads CATSRGPRDSYYEQYF. The CDR3 DNA reads TGTGCCACCAGCAGAGGCCCCCGGGACAGTTACTACGAGCAGTACTTC.

V is TRBV5-1 and J is TRBJ1-1; D unresolved. Trimming took off 1 base at V and 3 bases at J, with 10 bases between the two ends. In germline, CDR1 is SGHRS, CDR2 YFSETQ. The CDR3 covers 14 residues. The CDR3, as DNA: TGCGCCAGCAGCTTGATGGCTTTGGACACTGAAGCTTTCTTT. It yields the protein CASSLMALDTEAFF.

The V call is TRBV18, the J call TRBJ2-5, with unresolved D. The CDR3 consists of 14 residues. The V and J ends lost 0 bases and 1 base respectively, with 6 bases between them. Looked up from germline, CDR1 is KGHSH and CDR2 is LQKENI. In DNA, the CDR3 is TGTGCCAGCTCACCACCTAATCCCCAAGAGACCCAGTACTTC. Its protein product is CASSPPNPQETQYF.

The V gene is TRBV5-1, the J gene TRBJ1-6; 7 bases are a match to TRBD1. Germline V gives CDR1 SGHRS, CDR2 YFSETQ. There are 15 residues in the CDR3. The ends lost 0 bases at V and 5 bases at J; junction bases unmatched: 2. CDR3 sequence reads: CASSLDRGDNSPLHF. CDR3 bases: TGCGCCAGCAGCTTGGACAGGGGTGATAATTCACCCCTCCACTTT.

This clone was found once. V usage is TRBV30 and J usage is TRBJ1-2, with TRBD1 matching over 12 bases. This CDR3 contains 13 residues. V shed 5 bases and J 2 bases; nucleotides not matched to a gene: 0. The germline gives CDR1 GTSNPN, CDR2 SVGIG (reference sequence). The CDR3 DNA reads TGTGCCTGGGGGACAGGGGGCAACTATGGCTACACCTTC. It specifies CAWGTGGNYGYTF.

The rearrangement joins TRBV14 to TRBJ1-2; D is possibly TRBD1 (5 bases). The CDR3 is made up of 12 amino acids. Looked up from germline, CDR1 is SGHDN and CDR2 is FVKESK. The V gene lost 1 base and the J gene lost 10 bases, with 10 bases spanning the gap. The CDR3 here is CASSQGQGAYTF. The CDR3 DNA is TGTGCCAGCAGCCAAGGCCAGGGTGCCTACACCTTC.

The J gene is TRBJ2-7, the V gene TRBV6-5, with a possible D match to TRBD2 (6 bases). The CDR3 consists of 14 residues. Trimming took off 10 bases at V and 5 bases at J, with 21 bases between the two ends. Germline CDR1 and CDR2: MNHEY and SVGAGI. CDR3 nucleotide sequence: TGTGCCACCAGGGTTCCGGGAGTCCAGAACGAGCAGTACTTC. This codes for CATRVPGVQNEQYF.

V gene TRBV5-5 combines with J gene TRBJ2-7, with a tentative D call TRBD2 (6 bases). Trimming took 2 bases from V and 0 from J, leaving 24 bases between them. This CDR3 contains 19 residues. CDR1 is SGHKS, CDR2 YYEKEE, per germline (reference sequence). The CDR3: CASSFSAAIVSGYSYEQYF. In DNA form, the CDR3 reads TGTGCCAGCAGCTTCAGCGCGGCCATCGTTAGCGGATACTCCTACGAGCAGTACTTC.

This clone was seen once. V usage is TRBV6-5 and J usage is TRBJ2-7; 7 bases are shared with TRBD2. The CDR3 length is 15 residues. Germline CDR1 MNHEY, CDR2 SVGAGI. With 1 base clipped from V and 3 bases from J, the junction kept 6 bases outside the gene matches. The CDR3 spells CASSYLPLADYEQYF. The CDR3 DNA reads as TGTGCCAGCAGTTACTTGCCGCTAGCGGACTACGAGCAGTACTTC.

The rearrangement links TRBV6-1 to TRBJ2-3, with 8 bases matching TRBD1. V was clipped by 1 base and J by 1 base; unmatched bases: 4. The V gene's germline CDR1 is MNHNS and CDR2 SASEGT. The CDR3 runs 16 residues. The CDR3: CASSEEGQGRTDTQYF. For the CDR3, the DNA is TGTGCCAGCAGTGAAGAAGGACAGGGCCGCACAGATACGCAGTATTTT.

J is TRBJ2-7 and V is TRBV28, with 7 bases lining up with TRBD2. Germline V gene data show CDR1 as MDHEN and CDR2 as SYDVKM. Losses at the gene ends were 6 bases for V and 4 bases for J; bases not matched to a gene: 12. This CDR3 spans 15 amino acids. The CDR3 DNA follows: TGTGCCAGCAGCTTCAGTAGCGGGCCTATATACGAGCAGTACTTC. Translation gives CASSFSSGPIYEQYF.

The chain recombines TRBV4-1 with TRBJ1-2; D gene unclear. With 1 base removed from V and 0 bases from J, the gap between germline ends came to 9 bases. The germline CDR1 and CDR2 sequences are MGHRA and YSYEKL. This CDR3 comprises 15 residues. CDR3 DNA: TGCGCCAGCAGCCAAGGGGGAGGGACTAACTATGGCTACACCTTC. It codes for CASSQGGGTNYGYTF.

V usage is TRBV27 and J usage is TRBJ2-2; TRBD1 matches at 8 bases. In germline, CDR1 is MNHEY, CDR2 SMNVEV (reference sequence). CDR3 size: 16 residues. V trimming: 4 bases; J trimming: 5 bases; junction bases outside the gene matches: 9. The CDR3 spells CASSSGQGLRTGELFF. The DNA for the CDR3 is TGTGCCAGCAGTTCCGGACAGGGCCTCCGAACCGGGGAGCTGTTTTTT.

CDR3 DNA: TGTGCCAGCAGCTTGGATGCGGGAAGCCAGCCCCAGCATTTT. Translated, it gives CASSLDAGSQPQHF. The rearrangement joins TRBV5-5 to TRBJ1-5, with D unresolved. CDR1 and CDR2 from the germline V gene are SGHKS and YYEKEE (reference sequence). V shed 0 bases and J shed 7 bases, with 11 bases lying between them. The CDR3 consists of 14 residues.

The chain couples TRBV19 to TRBJ1-3; D is ambiguous. This CDR3 has 14 amino acids. V was shortened by 4 bases and J by 4 bases, with 11 bases between the two germline ends. CDR1 and CDR2 (germline): LNHDA, SQIVND (reference sequence). CDR3 loop: CASSTGFPGNTIYF. In nucleotides, the CDR3 is TGTGCCAGTAGTACCGGGTTCCCGGGAAACACCATATATTTT.

This sequence joins TRBV29-1 and TRBJ2-7; 11 positions match TRBD2. Per germline, CDR1 SQVTM and CDR2 ANQGSEA. J was trimmed by 4 bases and V by 6 bases; bases with no gene match: 11. The CDR3 is 15 residues long. The chain's CDR3 is CSVTGTSGRTYEQYF. The CDR3 DNA sequence: TGCAGCGTGACCGGGACTAGCGGAAGAACTTACGAGCAGTACTTC.

The rearrangement links TRBV19 to TRBJ2-7, with 9 positions matching TRBD2. Trimming took 6 bases from V and 2 from J; bases not matched to a gene: 5. Germline assignment: CDR1 LNHDA and CDR2 SQIVND (reference sequence). The CDR3 is made up of 14 amino acids. The CDR3 loop is CASRTSGAAYEQYF. CDR3 coding DNA: TGTGCCAGTAGGACTAGCGGAGCTGCCTACGAGCAGTACTTC.

The chain combines TRBV4-2 with TRBJ1-2; the D is unclear. Germline V lookup: CDR1 LGHNA, CDR2 YNFKEQ. V was pared by 0 bases and J by 6 bases, with 14 bases between. The CDR3 runs 15 residues. CDR3 sequence: CASSQDRSGLNGYTF. Written as DNA, the CDR3 is TGTGCCAGCAGCCAAGATAGATCGGGGTTGAATGGCTACACCTTC.

The CDR3 DNA reads as TGTGCCAGCAGCTCAGTGCCCTTAAAACTGTTTTTT. This codes for CASSSVPLKLFF. The chain couples TRBV7-2 to TRBJ1-4, with D unclear. Trimming left V 4 bases short and J 10 bases short, with 10 bases between. This CDR3 has 12 amino acids. Germline CDR1 SGHTA, CDR2 FQGNSA.

The CDR3, as DNA: TGTGCCTGGGGAGATACTAACTATGGCTACACCTTC. It is translated as CAWGDTNYGYTF. This chain connects TRBV30 to TRBJ1-2; D unclear. The V end lost 5 bases, the J end lost 0 bases, and 7 bases lay between the germline ends. CDR1 and CDR2 from the germline V gene are GTSNPN and SVGIG (reference sequence). The CDR3 runs 12 residues.